This T cell receptor beta chain was retrieved from a study of vaccination and CD4 T cells after COVID-19. Study-wide context: It was a median around 92 days after diagnosis, with a range of 35 to 161, that post-COVID samples were drawn. Stimuli were overlapping spike peptide pools of SARS-CoV-2 and three common cold coronaviruses (HCoV-NL63, HCoV-OC43, HCoV-229E).

Indicated treatment: roughly 10-day PBMC culture with coronavirus spike peptide pools or control peptides (ViraFEST assay). This clonotype has a handful of counts. Antigen: not known. Broader study findings: Convalescent patients' median share of reactive clones seen only post-vaccination was about 86%.

Germline values: CDR1 SGHTA, CDR2 FQGNSA. The J segment lost 4 bases and the V segment lost 6 bases, leaving 4 bases of the junction unmatched. The CDR3 sequence is 13 residues long. The Oncomine TCR Beta short-read assay was applied to DNA of cultured CD4+ T cells. TCRdb recomputed calls from the PCR reads with MiXCR, one row per CDR3 protein. The sample records some 15,000 distinct CDR3 sequences, approximately 45% being singletons. Sequencing input: cultured CD4+ T cells from blood. The chain has TRBV7-2 and TRBJ1-1; 8 bases agree with TRBD1. This sequence originates from a human donor with COVID-19. CDR3 in amino acids: CASSGTGGTEAFF. The CDR3, as DNA: TGTGCCAGCAGTGGTACAGGGGGCACTGAAGCTTTCTTT.